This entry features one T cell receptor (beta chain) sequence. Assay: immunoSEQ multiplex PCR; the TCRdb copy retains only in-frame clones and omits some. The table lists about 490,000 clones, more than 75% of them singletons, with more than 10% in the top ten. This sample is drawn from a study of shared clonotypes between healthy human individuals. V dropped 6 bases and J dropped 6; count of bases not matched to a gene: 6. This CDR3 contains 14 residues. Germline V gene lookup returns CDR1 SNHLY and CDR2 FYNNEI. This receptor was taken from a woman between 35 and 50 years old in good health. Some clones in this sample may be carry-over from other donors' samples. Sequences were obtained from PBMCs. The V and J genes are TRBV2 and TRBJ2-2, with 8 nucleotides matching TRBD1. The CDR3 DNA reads TGTGCCAGCAGAGAGACAGGGGTGGCCGGGGAGCTGTTTTTT. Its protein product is CASRETGVAGELFF.